The 8 T cell receptor beta chains presented below share a single source sample, sequenced in a study of PD-1 blockade in classical Hodgkin lymphoma. The time point is: cycle 4 day 1 (C4D1), after 6 weeks of nivolumab. The patients all showed relapse after autologous stem cell transplantation, while their brentuximab vedotin exposure varied. The data were produced by immunoSEQ multiplex PCR, yet TCRdb's version contains in-frame clones alone and is incomplete. The data hold fewer than 25,000 clones, with 80% observed a single time. Here the sequenced sample was peripheral blood mononuclear cells (PBMCs), taken before the fourth cycle of nivolumab. Receptor source: a human donor with classical Hodgkin lymphoma.

The V call is TRBV27, the J call TRBJ1-5; 7 positions match TRBD1. Looked up from germline, CDR1 is MNHEY and CDR2 is SMNVEV (reference sequence). V shed 7 bases and J 3 bases; nucleotides not matched to a gene: 12. CDR3 length: 16 residues. In DNA, the CDR3 is TGTGCCAGCACTATAGAGGACAGGCCCGCCAATCAGCCCCAGCATTTT. This encodes CASTIEDRPANQPQHF.

This sequence joins TRBV11-3 and TRBJ2-1; 8 nucleotides line up with TRBD2. Germline V gene lookup returns CDR1 SGHNT and CDR2 YENEEA. Losses at the gene ends were 4 bases for V and 2 bases for J; bases not matched to a gene: 10. CDR3 length equals 17 residues. CDR3 DNA: TGTGCCAGCAGCTCGGGGGGGCAGGGTCCGGCCTACAATGAGCAGTTCTTC. Its translation is CASSSGGQGPAYNEQFF.

This chain links TRBV5-4 with TRBJ2-1; 8 bases agree with TRBD1. The V gene's germline CDR1 is SGHNT and CDR2 YYREEE (reference sequence). The V segment lost 4 bases and the J segment 6 bases; nucleotides outside the gene matches: 6. The CDR3 is 14 residues long. The CDR3 protein is CASSPDRVVNEQFF. The CDR3 DNA sequence: TGTGCCAGCAGCCCGGACAGGGTCGTCAATGAGCAGTTCTTC.

The rearrangement links TRBV2 to TRBJ1-2, with a weak D call TRBD1 (6 bases). The length of the CDR3 is 15 residues. V lost 5 bases, J lost 2 bases, and 15 bases lay in between. The V gene's germline CDR1 is SNHLY and CDR2 FYNNEI. CDR3 sequence reads: CASSPLGAENYGYTF. In DNA form, the CDR3 reads TGTGCCAGCAGTCCCCTGGGGGCTGAAAACTATGGCTACACCTTC.

V is TRBV11-2 and J is TRBJ2-5; perhaps TRBD1 as D (5 bases). Germline lookup yields CDR1 SGHAT and CDR2 FQNNGV. The CDR3 consists of 13 residues. Trimming took off 5 bases at V and 5 bases at J, with 12 bases between the two ends. CDR3 region: CASSPQGYETQYF. Written as DNA, the CDR3 is TGTGCCAGCAGCCCGCAGGGTTACGAGACCCAGTACTTC.

This chain joins TRBV6-6 and TRBJ2-7; TRBD2 is a possible D gene (6 bases). V gave up 7 bases and J gave up 3 bases, with 13 bases separating them. This CDR3 is 13 amino acids long. Looked up from germline, CDR1 is MNHNY and CDR2 is SVGAGI (reference sequence). This CDR3 reads CASKPGGDYEQYF. The CDR3 coding sequence is TGTGCCAGCAAACCCGGGGGAGACTACGAGCAGTACTTC.

Concerning this clone: The same CDR3 also results from other DNA sequences found in this sample. The chain is built from TRBV7-9 and TRBJ2-7; no reliable D call. The CDR3 is made up of 12 amino acids. Trimming cost V 1 base and J 5 bases, with 6 bases left between them. Germline values: CDR1 SEHNR, CDR2 FQNEAQ (reference sequence). CDR3 amino acids: CASSLVRDEQYF. Written as DNA, the CDR3 is TGTGCCAGCAGCTTAGTACGTGACGAGCAGTACTTC.

Remarks on this clone: Compared with germline, one end of the junction differs, possibly owing to a read error. V is TRBV5-3 and J is TRBJ2-7; D not certain. TRBV5-3 belongs to the ORF category, with a function that is uncertain. The length of the CDR3 is 13 residues. The CDR3 spells CASSLGSERRQYF. The CDR3 DNA sequence: TGTGCCAGCAGCTTGGGTTCGGAGCGTCGGCAGTACTTC.